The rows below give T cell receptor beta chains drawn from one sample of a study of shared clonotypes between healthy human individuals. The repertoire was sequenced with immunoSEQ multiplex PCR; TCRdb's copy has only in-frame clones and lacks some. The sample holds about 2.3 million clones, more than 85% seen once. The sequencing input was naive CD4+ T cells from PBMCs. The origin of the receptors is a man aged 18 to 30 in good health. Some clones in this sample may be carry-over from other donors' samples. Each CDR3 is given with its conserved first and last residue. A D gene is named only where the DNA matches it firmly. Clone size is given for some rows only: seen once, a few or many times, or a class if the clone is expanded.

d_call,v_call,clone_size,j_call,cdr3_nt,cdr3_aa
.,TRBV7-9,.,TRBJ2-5,TGTGCCAGCAGTTATAGACAGGAAGAGACCCAGTACTTC,CASSYRQEETQYF
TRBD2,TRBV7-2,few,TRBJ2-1,TGTGCCAGCAGCTCCTTAGCGGGAGCCTACAATGAGCAGTTCTTC,CASSSLAGAYNEQFF
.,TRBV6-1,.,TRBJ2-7,TGTGCCAGCAGTGAGAGGACAGTCCCCTACGAGCAGTACTTC,CASSERTVPYEQYF
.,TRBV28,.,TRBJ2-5,TGTGCCAGCAGCGACAGGTTCCAAGAGACCCAGTACTTC,CASSDRFQETQYF
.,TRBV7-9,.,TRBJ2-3,TGTGCCAGCAGCCACCGGGACTTACTTACGCAGTATTTT,CASSHRDLLTQYF
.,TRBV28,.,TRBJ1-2,TGTGCCAGCAGTTTAATACAGCTCGCTAACTATGGCTACACCTTC,CASSLIQLANYGYTF
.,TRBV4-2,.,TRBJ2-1,TGTGCCAGTTCCGTCAGCCATAGGGGGAATGAGCAGTTCTTC,CASSVSHRGNEQFF
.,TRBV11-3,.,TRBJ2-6,TGTGCCAGCAGCCGGAATGGGGCCAACGTCCTGACTTTC,CASSRNGANVLTF
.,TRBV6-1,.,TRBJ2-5,TGTGCCAGCACCGCCCCGACACGGGGAGAGACCCAGTACTTC,CASTAPTRGETQYF
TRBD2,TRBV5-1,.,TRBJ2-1,TGCGCCAGCAGCTTGGGATCTAGCGGGAAGGATGAGCAGTTCTTC,CASSLGSSGKDEQFF
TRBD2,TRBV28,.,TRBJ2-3,TGTGCCAGCAGTCCCCTAGCGGGAGATACAGATACGCAGTATTTT,CASSPLAGDTDTQYF
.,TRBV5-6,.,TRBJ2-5,TGTGCCAGCAGCCCAGGGGCAGCGATAGAGACCCAGTACTTC,CASSPGAAIETQYF
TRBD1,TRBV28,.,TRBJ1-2,TGTGCCAGCAGCACGGGACAGAATTATGGCTACACCTTC,CASSTGQNYGYTF
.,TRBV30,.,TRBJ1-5,TGTGCCTGGACTTTGACAGGAGATCATCAGCCCCAGCATTTT,CAWTLTGDHQPQHF
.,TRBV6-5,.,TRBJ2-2,TGTGCCAGCAGGCGGCAGGGAAACACCGGGGAGCTGTTTTTT,CASRRQGNTGELFF
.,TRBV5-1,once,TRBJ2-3,TGCGCCACCCGGTGGAAAGGTACTAGCACAGATACGCAGTATTTT,CATRWKGTSTDTQYF
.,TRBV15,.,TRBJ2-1,TGTGCCACCACCTCCGCGGGCTATTATGAGCAGTTCTTC,CATTSAGYYEQFF
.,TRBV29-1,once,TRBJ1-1,TGCAGCGTTGTCTCGGGGGCCTCTGAAGCTTTCTTT,CSVVSGASEAFF
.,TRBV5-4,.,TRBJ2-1,TGTGCCAGCAGCACCCGTCTGAGGGGGTTCCTCTACAATGAGCAGTTCTTC,CASSTRLRGFLYNEQFF
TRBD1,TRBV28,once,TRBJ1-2,TGTGCCAGCAGACTGGGACAGCGCACTTATGGCTACACCTTC,CASRLGQRTYGYTF
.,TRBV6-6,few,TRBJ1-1,TGTGCCAGCAGTTACACGCAAGGAAACACTGAAGCTTTCTTT,CASSYTQGNTEAFF
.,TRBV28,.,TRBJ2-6,TGTGCCAGCAGGCCTGAGGTATATGGGGCCAACGTCCTGACTTTC,CASRPEVYGANVLTF
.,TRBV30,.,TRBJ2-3,TGTGCCTGGAGTCTTAGGGGGACTAGCACAGATACGCAGTATTTT,CAWSLRGTSTDTQYF
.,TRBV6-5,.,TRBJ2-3,TGTGCCAGCAGCCGCTGGGGGGAGAGTGATACGCAGTATTTT,CASSRWGESDTQYF
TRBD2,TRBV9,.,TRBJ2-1,TGTGCCAGCAGCGTAGTTAGCGGGATCTACAATGAGCAGTTCTTC,CASSVVSGIYNEQFF
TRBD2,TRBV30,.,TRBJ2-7,TGTGCCTGGAGTCTAGCGGGGGGTAAGGAGCAGTACTTC,CAWSLAGGKEQYF
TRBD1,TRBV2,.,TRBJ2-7,TGTGCCAGCAGTGAGGGACAGGGTCGTTACGAGCAGTACTTC,CASSEGQGRYEQYF
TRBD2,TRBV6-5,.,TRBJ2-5,TGTGCCAGCAGTTACTCGGGGCTAGCGGGAGGAGAGACCCAGTACTTC,CASSYSGLAGGETQYF
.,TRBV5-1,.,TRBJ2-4,TGCGCCAGCAGCTTTTCTAATGGCCATATAGCCAAAAACATTCAGTACTTC,CASSFSNGHIAKNIQYF
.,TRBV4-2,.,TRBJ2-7,TGTGCCAGCAGCCAAGATCTTCGCGGGTTTGACGAGCAGTACTTC,CASSQDLRGFDEQYF